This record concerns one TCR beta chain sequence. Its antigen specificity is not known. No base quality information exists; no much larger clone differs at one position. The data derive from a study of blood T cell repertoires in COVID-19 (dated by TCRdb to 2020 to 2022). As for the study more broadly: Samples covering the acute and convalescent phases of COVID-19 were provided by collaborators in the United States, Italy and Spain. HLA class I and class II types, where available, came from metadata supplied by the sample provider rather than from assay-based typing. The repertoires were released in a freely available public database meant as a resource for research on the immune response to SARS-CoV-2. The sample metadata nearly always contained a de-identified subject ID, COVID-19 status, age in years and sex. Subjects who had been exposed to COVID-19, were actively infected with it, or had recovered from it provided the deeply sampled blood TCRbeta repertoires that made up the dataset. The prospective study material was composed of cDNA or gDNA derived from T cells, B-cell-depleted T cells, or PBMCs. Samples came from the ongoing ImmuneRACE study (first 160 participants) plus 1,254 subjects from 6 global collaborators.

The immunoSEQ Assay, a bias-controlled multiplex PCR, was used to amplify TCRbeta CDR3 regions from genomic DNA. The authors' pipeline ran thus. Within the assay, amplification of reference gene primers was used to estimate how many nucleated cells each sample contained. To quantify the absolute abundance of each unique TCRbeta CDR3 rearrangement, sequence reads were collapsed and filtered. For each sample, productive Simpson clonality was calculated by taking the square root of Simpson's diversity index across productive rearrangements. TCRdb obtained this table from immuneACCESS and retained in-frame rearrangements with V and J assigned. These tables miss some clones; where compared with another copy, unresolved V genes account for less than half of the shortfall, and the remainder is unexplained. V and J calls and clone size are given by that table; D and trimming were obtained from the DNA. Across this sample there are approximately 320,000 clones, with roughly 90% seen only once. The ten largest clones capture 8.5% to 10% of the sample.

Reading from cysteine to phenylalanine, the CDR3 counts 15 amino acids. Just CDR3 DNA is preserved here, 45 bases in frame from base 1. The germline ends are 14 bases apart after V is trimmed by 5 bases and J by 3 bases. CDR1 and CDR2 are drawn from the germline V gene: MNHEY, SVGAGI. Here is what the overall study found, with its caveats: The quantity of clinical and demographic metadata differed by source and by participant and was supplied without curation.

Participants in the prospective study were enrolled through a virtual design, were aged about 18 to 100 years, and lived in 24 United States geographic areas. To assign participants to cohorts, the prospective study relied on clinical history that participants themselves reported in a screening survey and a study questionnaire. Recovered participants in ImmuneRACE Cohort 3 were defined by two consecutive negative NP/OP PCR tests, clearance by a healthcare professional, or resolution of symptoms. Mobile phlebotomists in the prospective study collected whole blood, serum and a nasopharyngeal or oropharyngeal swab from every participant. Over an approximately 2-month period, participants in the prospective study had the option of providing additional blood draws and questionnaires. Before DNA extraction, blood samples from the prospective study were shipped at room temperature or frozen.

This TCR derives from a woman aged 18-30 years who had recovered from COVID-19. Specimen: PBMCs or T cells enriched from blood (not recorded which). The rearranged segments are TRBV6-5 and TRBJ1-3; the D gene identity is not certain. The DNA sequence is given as TGTGCCAGCAGTCGCAAAGCCAGGCATGGAAACACCATATATTTT. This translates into CASSRKARHGNTIYF.